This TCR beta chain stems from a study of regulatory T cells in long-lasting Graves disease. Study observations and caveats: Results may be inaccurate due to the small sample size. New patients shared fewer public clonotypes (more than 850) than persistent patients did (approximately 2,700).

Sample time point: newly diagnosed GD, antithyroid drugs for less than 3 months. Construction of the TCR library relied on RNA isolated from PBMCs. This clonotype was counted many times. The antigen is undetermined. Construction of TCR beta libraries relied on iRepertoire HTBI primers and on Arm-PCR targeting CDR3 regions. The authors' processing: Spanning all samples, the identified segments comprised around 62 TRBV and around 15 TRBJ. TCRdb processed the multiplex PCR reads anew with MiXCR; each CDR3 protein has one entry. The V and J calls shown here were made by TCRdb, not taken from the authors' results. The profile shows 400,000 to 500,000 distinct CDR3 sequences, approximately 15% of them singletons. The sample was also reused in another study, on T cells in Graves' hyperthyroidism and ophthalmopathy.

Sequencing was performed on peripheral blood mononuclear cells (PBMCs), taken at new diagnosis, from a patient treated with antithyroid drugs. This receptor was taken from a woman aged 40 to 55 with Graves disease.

In DNA form, the CDR3 reads TGTGCCAGCAGTCTCGACAGGAGGAACACCGGGGAGCTGTTTTTT. Its protein product is CASSLDRRNTGELFF. The genes are TRBV12-3 or TRBV12-4 and TRBJ2-2; D is possibly TRBD1 (6 bases). The ends were cut back, 5 bases at V and 1 base at J, with 11 bases in the middle. CDR3 length: 15 residues.